The 8 T cell receptor beta chains given below trace back to one sample, sequenced in a study of T cell responses to AZD1222 COVID-19 vaccine. Produced via immunoSEQ multiplex PCR; TCRdb's table is partial and in-frame only. The table has about 68,000 clones, 80% seen once. Sample: peripheral blood, taken on day 0 of AZD1222 vaccination. These receptors were obtained from an adult in good health.

The chain combines TRBV6-5 with TRBJ1-5, with no clear D. V shed 5 bases and J shed 5 bases, with 13 bases lying between them. The CDR3 has 14 residues. Germline CDR1 and CDR2: MNHEY and SVGAGI. The CDR3 reads CASSLGSWDQPQHF. The CDR3 bases are TGTGCCAGCAGTCTTGGGAGTTGGGATCAGCCCCAGCATTTT.

The chain joins TRBV6-2 or TRBV6-3 to TRBJ1-6; 7 bases line up with TRBD1. Trimming removed 5 bases from V and 4 bases from J; junction bases left unmatched: 14. Per the germline V gene, CDR1 is MNHEY and CDR2 is SVGEGT. The CDR3 contains 18 residues. The chain's CDR3 is CASSNNLPGQFYNSPLHF. CDR3 DNA sequence: TGTGCCAGCAGTAACAACCTACCGGGACAGTTTTATAATTCACCCCTCCACTTT.

V gene TRBV7-2 combines with J gene TRBJ2-7; TRBD2 matches 10 bases. Trimming at V came to 2 bases and at J to 3 bases, leaving 4 bases not matched to a gene. This CDR3 has 15 amino acids. Germline CDR1 and CDR2: SGHTA and FQGNSA. This CDR3 is CASSLSSGGFYEQYF. The CDR3 DNA reads TGTGCCAGCAGCTTATCTAGCGGGGGATTCTACGAGCAGTACTTC.

This clone showed up just once. The genes are TRBV12-3 or TRBV12-4 and TRBJ1-2, with D unclear. V shed 5 bases and J shed 0 bases, with 7 bases lying between them. The CDR3 runs to 13 residues. CDR3 in amino acids: CASSTNPNYGYTF. In DNA form, the CDR3 reads TGTGCCAGCAGTACTAATCCTAACTATGGCTACACCTTC.

This chain joins TRBV20-1 and TRBJ2-1; TRBD1 or TRBD2 may be the D gene (5 bases each). The CDR3 consists of 16 residues. CDR1 and CDR2 from the germline V gene are DFQATT and SNEGSKA (reference sequence). V lost 3 bases and J lost 7, with 22 bases in between. The CDR3 loop is CSASRNDRDLRNEQFF. Here the CDR3 DNA reads TGCAGTGCTAGTCGGAACGATCGGGACCTTCGGAATGAGCAGTTCTTC.

CDR3 nucleotide sequence: TGTGCCAGCAGCTCCTCCCGGCAGACTATCGACTCTGGGGCCAACGTCCTGACTTTC. This sequence encodes CASSSSRQTIDSGANVLTF. The J gene is TRBJ2-6, the V gene TRBV7-9, with D tentatively TRBD2 (5 bases). The CDR3 runs to 19 residues. Germline V lookup: CDR1 SEHNR, CDR2 FQNEAQ (reference sequence). V gave up 4 bases and J gave up 0 bases, with 19 bases separating them.

The gene calls are TRBV7-2 and TRBJ2-5; 8 bases are shared with TRBD1. This CDR3 has 14 residues. Trimming removed 5 bases from V and 1 base from J; junction bases left unmatched: 3. CDR1 and CDR2 (germline): SGHTA, FQGNSA. CDR3 DNA sequence: TGTGCCAGCAGCAAGACAGGGGCCCAAGAGACCCAGTACTTC. Translating gives CASSKTGAQETQYF.

The chain is built from TRBV5-6 and TRBJ2-3; possibly TRBD2 for D (6 bases). Deletions cut 7 bases from V and 2 bases from J, with 20 bases between. This CDR3 is built from 16 residues. The germline V gene encodes CDR1 SGHDT and CDR2 YYEEEE. CDR3: CASSHGRGRPTDTQYF. CDR3 in DNA: TGTGCCAGCTCCCATGGGCGGGGTCGCCCCACAGATACGCAGTATTTT.